This T cell receptor beta chain was sequenced in a study of shared clonotypes between healthy human individuals (dated by TCRdb to the early 2020s). About the full investigation: Three men and a couple of women, aged 18 to 49 years, made up the cohort. For each donor, three plates each were used for CD4 naive and CD4 memory, two plates were used for CD8 naive, and one plate was used for CD8 memory. The study deeply sequenced blood TCR repertoires of five healthy adults to estimate repertoire size and the extent of clonotype sharing between individuals. To increase sequencing depth and limit assay-specific biases, TCR repertoire library preparation and sequencing were carried out by different laboratories using diverse techniques. Each donor's leukapheresis produced roughly between roughly 0.85 and 10 billion PBMCs.

Healthy HIV-negative adults with no recently reported acute infections or vaccinations were included as donors. All donors were Caucasian adults living in Nashville, Tennessee, USA. CD4+ T cells were enriched through magnetic negative selection, after which naive cells were positively selected on CD45RA and the remaining negative fraction served as the memory subset. After blood collection by leukapheresis, PBMCs were isolated using Ficoll-Histopaque density gradient centrifugation and then cryopreserved in the vapor phase of liquid nitrogen. Analytical flow cytometry was used to check the purity and quantity of every magnetically sorted T cell population. From each sorted fraction, genomic DNA was isolated and quantified by UV absorbance on a Nanodrop 2000c. The CDR3 runs 16 amino acids, cysteine and phenylalanine included. Only the CDR3 region is kept as DNA, spanning 48 bases read in frame from base 1. Here V drops 2 bases and J drops 4 bases, and the junction holds 12 bases not matched to any gene. Based on the germline V gene (reference sequence), the CDR1 and CDR2 sequences are GTSNPN and SVGIG.

Using the deep immunoSEQ assay, TCR CDR3 regions were amplified from genomic DNA by multiplex PCR. Extracted genomic DNA from each cell subset was distributed evenly across all wells of several immunoSEQ 96-well plates, and each plate was treated as a replicate. For sorted subsets, 200 to 250 ng genomic DNA, equal to tens of thousands of T cell genomes, was loaded into each replicate PCR. Purified libraries were measured with a Qubit 3.0 fluorometer, size-checked on a Bioanalyzer 2100, and measured again with the KAPA Library Quantification kit. A separate single-read 150-cycle Illumina NextSeq 550 flow cell was used to sequence each immunoSEQ 96-well plate. The paper's data handling went like this. Because only junctional sequences without quality scores were contained in the immunoSEQ output, filtering matching that applied to full-length reads could not be performed. To assign V/J genes and CDR3, sequences were annotated using PyIR, a Python wrapper for IgBLAST v1.9, with IMGT germline references. Reads were removed for weak V/J assignments (E-value above 1e-6), missing CDR3, stop codons, out-of-frame junctions, or ambiguous translated residues. V3J clonotypes were defined by identical inferred V gene, J gene, and CDR3 amino acid sequence. Percentage overlap between repertoires was computed as shared unique clonotypes divided by the size of the smaller repertoire. Richness of each repertoire was evaluated using RTK rarefaction, the Chao1 estimator, and Recon v2.1 estimates of unobserved clonotypes. OLGA was used to compute generation probabilities for all TCRbeta clonotypes that the gDNA method yielded from a handful of donors. In TCRdb, the immuneACCESS table is reduced to in-frame sequences with V and J assigned. These tables do not hold every clone; where another copy was compared, an unresolved V gene accounts for under half, and the others remain unexplained. The DNA gave D and trimming, while V, J and clone size come from that table. This sample comprises about 2.4 million clones, approximately 94% of them detected only once. The ten largest clones take up more than 0.35% of the sample.

Points the paper makes about the study in general: Incomplete sequencing was indicated by rarefaction of sorted-subset datasets, despite the large sequencing depth. Estimated clonotype richness was generally larger for naive than for memory subsets. When a few donors were compared, the shared fraction of clonotypes was around 5.1% for naive CD4, approximately 3.5% for naive CD8, 2% to 2.5% for memory CD4, and around 0.4% for memory CD8. Compared with non-shared clonotypes, clonotypes shared by all four sorted-subset donors had higher generation probabilities. Based on pairwise subsampling, the degree of clonotype sharing among donors was expected to be affected by sequencing depth. The genetic and exposure-history diversity represented was limited by the small number of donors. Sampling was restricted to blood, and TCR repertoires in tissues likely differ from the TCR repertoires found in blood.

Concerning this clone: It has no known antigen specificity. Base qualities are not recorded, but no much larger clone differs from it by a single base.

The sequence links TRBV30 to TRBJ2-3; TRBD2 fits 7 bases in the junction. The clonotype comes from a man younger than 30 in good health. Some clones in this sample may be carry-over from other donors' samples. The sequenced sample consisted of naive CD4+ T cells from PBMCs. The cell subset or site tag for this specimen amounts to: CD45RA+ positively selected. The DNA sequence is as follows: TGTGCCTGGAGTTCCCCGCGGGGTCGGGGGGCAGATACGCAGTATTTT. This encodes CAWSSPRGRGADTQYF.